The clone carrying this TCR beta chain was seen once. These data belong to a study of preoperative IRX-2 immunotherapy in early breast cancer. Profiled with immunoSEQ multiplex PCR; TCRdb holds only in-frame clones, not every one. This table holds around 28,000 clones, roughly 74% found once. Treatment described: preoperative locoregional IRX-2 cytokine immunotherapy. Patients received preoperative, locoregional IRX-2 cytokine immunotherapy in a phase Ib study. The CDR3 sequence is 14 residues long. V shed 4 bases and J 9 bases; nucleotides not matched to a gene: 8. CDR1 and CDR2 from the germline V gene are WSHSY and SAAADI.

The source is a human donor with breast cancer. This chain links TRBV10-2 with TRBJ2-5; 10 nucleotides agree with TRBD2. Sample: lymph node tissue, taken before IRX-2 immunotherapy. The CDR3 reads CASSGSGGAGAQYF. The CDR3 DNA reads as TGCGCCAGCAGTGGAAGCGGGGGGGCTGGGGCCCAGTACTTC.